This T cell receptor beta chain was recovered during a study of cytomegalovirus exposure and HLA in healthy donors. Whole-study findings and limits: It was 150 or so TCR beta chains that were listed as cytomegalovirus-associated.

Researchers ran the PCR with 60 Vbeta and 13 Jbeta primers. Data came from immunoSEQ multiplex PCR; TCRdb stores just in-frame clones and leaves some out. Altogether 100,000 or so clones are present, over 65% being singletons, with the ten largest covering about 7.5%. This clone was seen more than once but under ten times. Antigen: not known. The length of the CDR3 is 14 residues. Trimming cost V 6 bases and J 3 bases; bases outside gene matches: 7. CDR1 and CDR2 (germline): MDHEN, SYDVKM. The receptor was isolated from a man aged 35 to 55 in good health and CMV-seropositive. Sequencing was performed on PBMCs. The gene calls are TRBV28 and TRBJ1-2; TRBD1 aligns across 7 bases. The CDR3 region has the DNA TGTGCCAGCAGCTCAAACAGGGGATACTATGGCTACACCTTC. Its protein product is CASSSNRGYYGYTF.